The next 32 T cell receptor beta chains were all read from a single sample in a study of blood T cell repertoires in COVID-19. Measured with immunoSEQ multiplex PCR; TCRdb has only the in-frame clones, and not every one. The sample contains about 42,000 clones, around 91% of which appear only once. What was sequenced was peripheral blood. These receptors were collected from a man aged 45-60 years with active COVID-19.

The gene calls are TRBV18 and TRBJ2-6, with 10 bases aligning to TRBD1. The CDR3 consists of 17 residues. CDR1 KGHSH and CDR2 LQKENI come from the germline V gene. J gave up 3 bases and V 5 bases, and 7 bases lay outside the gene matches. The CDR3 reads CASSAPGQGNGANVLTF. CDR3 DNA sequence: TGTGCCAGCTCAGCGCCGGGACAGGGGAATGGGGCCAACGTCCTGACTTTC.

The rearrangement uses TRBV11-2 and TRBJ2-7, with 12 nucleotides matching TRBD2. CDR3 length: 15 residues. Trimming at V came to 5 bases and at J to 5 bases, leaving 7 bases not matched to a gene. Per the germline V gene, CDR1 is SGHAT and CDR2 is FQNNGV. The CDR3 coding sequence is TGTGCCAGCAGCGTGGAAGGGACTAGCGGGCACGAGCAGTACTTC. This gives the protein CASSVEGTSGHEQYF.

About this clone itself: One end of the junction does not line up with germline, which may come from a read error. The chain links TRBV11-1 to TRBJ2-7, with 8 bases aligning to TRBD2. The germline gives CDR1 SGHAT, CDR2 FQDESV (reference sequence). CDR3 length equals 15 residues. The CDR3 DNA sequence: TGTGCCAGCAGCTTAGTAGCGGGATACAACTACGCGCAGTACTTC. Amino acid sequence: CASSLVAGYNYAQYF.

This rearrangement joins TRBV19 to TRBJ2-5, with D possibly TRBD2 on 5 matching bases. The V gene lost 6 bases and the J gene lost 5 bases, with 13 bases spanning the gap. This CDR3 contains 13 residues. Germline CDR1 is LNHDA and CDR2 is SQIVND (reference sequence). The CDR3 sequence: CASSRTRSETQYF. CDR3 DNA sequence: TGTGCCAGTAGCAGGACTCGGTCGGAGACCCAGTACTTC.

In nucleotides, the CDR3 is TGTGCCAGCAGCTTTCGAAGGGGGCAAGGTGAGCAGTTCTTC. It translates to CASSFRRGQGEQFF. The chain carries TRBV7-8 and TRBJ2-1; 7 bases align to TRBD1. J gave up 9 bases and V 3 bases, and 8 bases lay outside the gene matches. CDR3 length: 14 residues. Germline loops: CDR1 SGHVS, CDR2 FQNEAQ.

V and J are TRBV27 and TRBJ1-1; perhaps TRBD1 as D (6 bases). CDR1 is MNHEY, CDR2 SMNVEV, per germline (reference sequence). The CDR3 is 13 amino acids. V was cut by 5 bases and J by 10 bases, with 17 bases left in between. In DNA, the CDR3 is TGTGCCAGCAGTGGCGGGACACCGGGAGGAGCTTTCTTT. Its protein product is CASSGGTPGGAFF.

V usage is TRBV7-9 and J usage is TRBJ2-7; 14 bases are a match to TRBD2. The trim removed 1 base at V and 4 bases at J, leaving 9 bases unmatched. The germline gives CDR1 SEHNR, CDR2 FQNEAQ (reference sequence). The CDR3 covers 18 residues. CDR3 bases: TGTGCCAGCAGCTTAGAGACTAGCGGGAGGGCCCTTCTTTACGAGCAGTACTTC. Translated, it gives CASSLETSGRALLYEQYF.

The V call is TRBV19, the J call TRBJ1-2; D is possibly TRBD1 (5 bases). V shed 0 bases and J shed 9 bases, with 8 bases lying between them. The CDR3 consists of 12 residues. The germline V gene has CDR1 LNHDA and CDR2 SQIVND (reference sequence). The CDR3: CASSIDDRRYTF. Written as DNA, the CDR3 is TGTGCCAGTAGTATAGATGACAGACGCTACACCTTC.

The CDR3 here is CASAGQTGADGYTF. CDR3 nucleotide sequence: TGTGCCAGCGCGGGGCAAACAGGGGCGGATGGCTACACCTTC. The rearrangement links TRBV7-8 to TRBJ1-2; 7 nucleotides line up with TRBD1. From germline, CDR1 is SGHVS and CDR2 FQNEAQ. With 8 bases clipped from V and 6 bases from J, the junction kept 12 bases outside the gene matches. The CDR3 is 14 residues long.

The chain carries TRBV28 and TRBJ2-3, with 11 bases fitting TRBD2. The CDR3 contains 17 residues. V lost 3 bases and J lost 1; bases outside the gene matches: 6. Per germline, CDR1 MDHEN and CDR2 SYDVKM. Written as DNA, the CDR3 is TGTGCCAGCAGTTTGGAGACTAGCGGGGTCCGCACAGATACGCAGTATTTT. The encoded protein is CASSLETSGVRTDTQYF.

V is TRBV6-5 and J is TRBJ2-1, with D maybe TRBD2 (7 bases). This CDR3 is built from 15 residues. V shed 7 bases and J shed 4 bases, with 17 bases lying between them. Germline lookup yields CDR1 MNHEY and CDR2 SVGAGI. CDR3 coding DNA: TGTGCCAGCAAAGCGCCGGGGGGCGCTTACAATGAGCAGTTCTTC. Translation: CASKAPGGAYNEQFF.

The genes are TRBV2 and TRBJ1-1; D perhaps matches TRBD1 (5 bases). This CDR3 spans 13 amino acids. Between the trimmed V and J ends, which lost 9 bases and 1 base, there was a span of 12 bases. In germline, CDR1 is SNHLY, CDR2 FYNNEI. The CDR3 spells CASIFQGNTEAFF. DNA of the CDR3: TGTGCCAGTATTTTTCAGGGGAACACTGAAGCTTTCTTT.

In its sample, this clone was seen once. V and J are TRBV30 and TRBJ2-7, with 7 bases lining up with TRBD1. There are 15 residues in the CDR3. V shed 0 bases, J shed 3 bases, and the junction held 8 bases outside the gene matches. The germline V gene has CDR1 GTSNPN and CDR2 SVGIG (reference sequence). The CDR3 bases are TGTGCCTGGAGTGTGAGGACAGGAATCCTCTACGAGCAGTACTTC. It translates to CAWSVRTGILYEQYF.

This clone was recorded only once. The rearrangement uses TRBV6-6 and TRBJ2-7; the D is unclear. The CDR3 totals 13 residues. The V gene's germline CDR1 is MNHNY and CDR2 SVGAGI (reference sequence). Trimming took off 3 bases at V and 0 bases at J, with 6 bases between the two ends. The CDR3 sequence: CASSYYSSYEQYF. As DNA, the CDR3 is TGTGCCAGCAGTTATTACAGCTCCTACGAGCAGTACTTC.

V is TRBV11-2 and J is TRBJ2-3; D may be TRBD2 (5 bases). The V end lost 3 bases, the J end lost 0 bases, and 7 bases lay between the germline ends. Germline assignment: CDR1 SGHAT and CDR2 FQNNGV. The CDR3 contains 14 residues. This chain's CDR3 is CASSLSGSTDTQYF. CDR3 sequence (DNA): TGTGCCAGCAGCTTGTCGGGAAGCACAGATACGCAGTATTTT.

The J gene is TRBJ2-5, the V gene TRBV19; maybe TRBD2 (5 bases). V gave up 9 bases and J gave up 2 bases, with 16 bases separating them. Per germline, CDR1 LNHDA and CDR2 SQIVND (reference sequence). The CDR3 runs 14 residues. CDR3 residues: CASASTGNQETQYF. In DNA, the CDR3 is TGTGCCAGCGCCTCCACGGGAAATCAAGAGACCCAGTACTTC.

This clone occurred a few times. The chain combines TRBV24-1 with TRBJ2-2, with 8 bases fitting TRBD2. The CDR3 length is 17 residues. V shed 5 bases and J 3 bases; nucleotides not matched to a gene: 10. Germline V gene lookup returns CDR1 KGHDR and CDR2 SFDVKD. CDR3 bases: TGTGCCACCAGTGCTCCCCGAGCGGGGGCTTACACCGGGGAGCTGTTTTTT. Protein product: CATSAPRAGAYTGELFF.

The genes are TRBV19 and TRBJ1-4; 11 bases line up with TRBD1. The CDR3 contains 17 residues. CDR1 is LNHDA and CDR2 is SQIVND in the germline V gene (reference sequence). Trimming took 4 bases from V and 1 from J; bases not matched to a gene: 5. CDR3 region: CASSTPGQGVTNEKLFF. CDR3 nucleotide sequence: TGTGCCAGTAGTACCCCGGGACAGGGGGTAACTAATGAAAAACTGTTTTTT.

The sample holds one count of this clone. This sequence joins TRBV6-6 and TRBJ1-5, with TRBD1 identical over 8 bases. Per the germline V gene, CDR1 is MNHNY and CDR2 is SVGAGI (reference sequence). This CDR3 region has 14 residues. J gave up 7 bases and V 8 bases, and 10 bases lay outside the gene matches. CDR3 amino acids: CASSKDRASQPQHF. CDR3 sequence (DNA): TGTGCCAGCTCGAAGGACAGGGCCAGCCAGCCCCAGCATTTT.

This sequence joins TRBV3-1 (or the pseudogene TRBV3-2) and TRBJ2-1; TRBD2 agrees at 15 bases. V lost 5 bases, J lost 7 bases, and 3 bases stayed unmatched. The CDR3 contains 15 residues. Germline V gene lookup returns CDR1 LGHDT and CDR2 YNNKEL (reference sequence). In DNA form, the CDR3 reads TGTGCCAGCAGCTTCGGACTAGCGGGAGGGAATGAGCAGTTCTTC. Its protein is CASSFGLAGGNEQFF.

In its sample, this clone was seen a few times. The genes are TRBV6-2 or TRBV6-3 and TRBJ2-5; the match to TRBD1 covers 9 bases. V shed 6 bases and J 7 bases; nucleotides not matched to a gene: 24. This CDR3 comprises 19 residues. The germline V gene encodes CDR1 MNHEY and CDR2 SVGEGT. The CDR3 nucleotides read TGTGCCAGCAGCCTCCAAGTGGCGGCCCGACAGGGGGGAAGTGGGACCCAGTACTTC. This gives the protein CASSLQVAARQGGSGTQYF.

The rearrangement links TRBV27 to TRBJ1-1, with D tentatively TRBD1 (6 bases). The CDR3 length is 15 residues. Germline CDR1 reads MNHEY; CDR2 reads SMNVEV (reference sequence). Trimming shortened V by 8 bases and J by 3 bases, and 19 bases separated the two germline ends. For the CDR3, the DNA is TGTGCCAGCGGTTCGCGGGGGCAAGGGGACACTGAAGCTTTCTTT. Translating gives CASGSRGQGDTEAFF.

This rearrangement joins TRBV18 to TRBJ1-1; the D gene is possibly TRBD1 (5 bases). There are 14 residues in the CDR3. Germline lookup yields CDR1 KGHSH and CDR2 LQKENI. The V and J ends lost 6 bases and 6 bases respectively, with 17 bases between them. The CDR3 loop reads CASSRGGVHPEAFF. CDR3 coding DNA: TGTGCCAGCTCCCGGGGGGGAGTCCATCCTGAAGCTTTCTTT.

The V and J genes are TRBV12-3 or TRBV12-4 and TRBJ2-7; a possible D gene is TRBD2 (6 bases). The CDR3 consists of 13 residues. V lost 6 bases, J lost 4 bases, and 13 bases lay in between. CDR3 protein: CASSRDGGYEQYF. The CDR3 bases are TGTGCCAGCAGCCGGGATGGAGGGTACGAGCAGTACTTC.

On this clone itself: The junction differs from germline at one of its ends, possibly a read error. The chain combines TRBV27 with TRBJ1-3; 7 bases are shared with TRBD1. Germline V CDR1 and CDR2: MNHEY, SMNVEV (reference sequence). CDR3 size: 14 residues. The CDR3 region has the DNA TGTGCCAGCAGTGCGGACAGGTCTGGGAACACCATATATTTT. Its translation: CASSADRSGNTIYF.

This clone was seen only once. The rearrangement uses TRBV28 and TRBJ2-7, with D tentatively TRBD1 (6 bases). This CDR3 has 15 residues. V lost 4 bases and J 7 bases, leaving 20 bases between the germline ends. The V gene's germline CDR1 is MDHEN and CDR2 SYDVKM. This chain's CDR3 is CASSSQGPDPEEQYF. Here the CDR3 DNA reads TGTGCCAGCAGTTCCCAGGGGCCCGACCCTGAGGAGCAGTACTTC.

This chain links TRBV2 with TRBJ1-4, with 9 bases that match TRBD1. Germline CDR1 reads SNHLY; CDR2 reads FYNNEI. The CDR3 covers 15 residues. V lost 6 bases to trimming and J lost 7 bases; unmatched junction nucleotides: 9. In nucleotides, the CDR3 is TGTGCCAGCAGAGCAAAGACAGGGGGTAGTGAAAAACTGTTTTTT. The encoded protein is CASRAKTGGSEKLFF.

This chain connects TRBV23-1 to TRBJ2-5, with TRBD2 matching 10 bases. TRBV23-1 belongs to the ORF category, with a function that is uncertain. The CDR3 is 20 amino acids. The trim removed 4 bases at V and 6 bases at J, leaving 23 bases unmatched. The CDR3 region has the DNA TGCGCCAGCAGTCCACCCGCCTATGGCGCTAGCGGGAGTTTCGGACAGACCCAGTACTTC. Encoded protein: CASSPPAYGASGSFGQTQYF.

The chain is built from TRBV2 and TRBJ2-3; D unclear. CDR1 and CDR2 from the germline V gene are SNHLY and FYNNEI. V was shortened by 6 bases and J by 2 bases, with 9 bases between the two germline ends. This CDR3 has 13 amino acids. The CDR3 DNA follows: TGTGCCAGCAGCCGATACACCACAGATACGCAGTATTTT. Translating gives CASSRYTTDTQYF. Full variable domain (outside the CDR3, taken from reference TRBV2 and TRBJ2-3): EPEVTQTPSHQVTQMGQEVILRCVPISNHLYFYWYRQILGQKVEFLVSFYNNEISEKSEIFDDQFSVERPDGSNFTLKIRSTKLEDSAMYFCASSRYTTDTQYFGPGTRLTVL.

The gene calls are TRBV5-1 and TRBJ1-6; D remains ambiguous. The germline V and J ends were trimmed by 0 bases and 7 bases, with 5 bases remaining between them. The CDR3 extends over 13 amino acids. CDR1 is SGHRS, CDR2 YFSETQ, per germline. CDR3 DNA sequence: TGCGCCAGCAGCTTGGACATGAATTCACCCCTCCACTTT. Protein sequence: CASSLDMNSPLHF.

The chain couples TRBV15 to TRBJ2-4, with 8 nucleotides matching TRBD2. Germline assignment: CDR1 LNHNV and CDR2 YYDKDF (reference sequence). CDR3 length: 15 amino acids. V trimming: 5 bases; J trimming: 6 bases; junction bases outside the gene matches: 9. CDR3 nucleotides: TGTGCCACCAGCTCGCCCGGGAGGGGAAGAAACATTCAGTACTTC. Translating gives CATSSPGRGRNIQYF.

The chain is built from TRBV12-5 and TRBJ2-3; 7 positions agree with TRBD2. This CDR3 has 15 amino acids. The germline gives CDR1 LGHNT, CDR2 FRNRAP. The V gene end was trimmed by 3 bases and the J gene end by 4 bases; junction bases not matched to a gene: 7. The CDR3 sequence: CASGFTGGGADTQYF. The CDR3 DNA is TGTGCTAGTGGTTTTACGGGGGGAGGGGCAGATACGCAGTATTTT. Together with reference TRBV12-5 and TRBJ2-3, the CDR3 gives the full variable domain: DARVTQTPRHKVTEMGQEVTMRCQPILGHNTVFWYRQTMMQGLELLAYFRNRAPLDDSGMPKDRFSAEMPDATLATLKIQPSEPRDSAVYFCASGFTGGGADTQYFGPGTRLTVL.